This entry lists 2 T cell receptor beta chains sequenced from one sample in a study of blood T cell repertoires in COVID-19. Assay used: immunoSEQ multiplex PCR; TCRdb lists only in-frame clones, some missing. The sample has 220,000 or so clones; 90% are singletons. Material: PBMCs or T cells enriched from blood (not recorded which). These receptors were collected from a man aged 30 to 39 who had been exposed to COVID-19.

The V and J genes are TRBV5-1 and TRBJ1-4; 7 bases are shared with TRBD1. There are 15 residues in the CDR3. Trimming at V came to 2 bases and at J to 5 bases, leaving 6 bases not matched to a gene. CDR1 and CDR2 from the germline V gene are SGHRS and YFSETQ. The CDR3 spells CASSFGGGQNEKLFF. CDR3 coding DNA: TGCGCCAGCAGCTTCGGAGGGGGCCAAAATGAAAAACTGTTTTTT.

V and J are TRBV4-1 and TRBJ2-7, with a weak D call TRBD2 (5 bases). CDR3 length: 14 amino acids. V lost 1 base, J lost 4 bases, and 11 bases lay in between. Germline CDR1 is MGHRA and CDR2 is YSYEKL. CDR3 sequence reads: CASSQGTRFYEQYF. CDR3 in DNA: TGCGCCAGCAGCCAAGGGACTCGTTTTTACGAGCAGTACTTC.